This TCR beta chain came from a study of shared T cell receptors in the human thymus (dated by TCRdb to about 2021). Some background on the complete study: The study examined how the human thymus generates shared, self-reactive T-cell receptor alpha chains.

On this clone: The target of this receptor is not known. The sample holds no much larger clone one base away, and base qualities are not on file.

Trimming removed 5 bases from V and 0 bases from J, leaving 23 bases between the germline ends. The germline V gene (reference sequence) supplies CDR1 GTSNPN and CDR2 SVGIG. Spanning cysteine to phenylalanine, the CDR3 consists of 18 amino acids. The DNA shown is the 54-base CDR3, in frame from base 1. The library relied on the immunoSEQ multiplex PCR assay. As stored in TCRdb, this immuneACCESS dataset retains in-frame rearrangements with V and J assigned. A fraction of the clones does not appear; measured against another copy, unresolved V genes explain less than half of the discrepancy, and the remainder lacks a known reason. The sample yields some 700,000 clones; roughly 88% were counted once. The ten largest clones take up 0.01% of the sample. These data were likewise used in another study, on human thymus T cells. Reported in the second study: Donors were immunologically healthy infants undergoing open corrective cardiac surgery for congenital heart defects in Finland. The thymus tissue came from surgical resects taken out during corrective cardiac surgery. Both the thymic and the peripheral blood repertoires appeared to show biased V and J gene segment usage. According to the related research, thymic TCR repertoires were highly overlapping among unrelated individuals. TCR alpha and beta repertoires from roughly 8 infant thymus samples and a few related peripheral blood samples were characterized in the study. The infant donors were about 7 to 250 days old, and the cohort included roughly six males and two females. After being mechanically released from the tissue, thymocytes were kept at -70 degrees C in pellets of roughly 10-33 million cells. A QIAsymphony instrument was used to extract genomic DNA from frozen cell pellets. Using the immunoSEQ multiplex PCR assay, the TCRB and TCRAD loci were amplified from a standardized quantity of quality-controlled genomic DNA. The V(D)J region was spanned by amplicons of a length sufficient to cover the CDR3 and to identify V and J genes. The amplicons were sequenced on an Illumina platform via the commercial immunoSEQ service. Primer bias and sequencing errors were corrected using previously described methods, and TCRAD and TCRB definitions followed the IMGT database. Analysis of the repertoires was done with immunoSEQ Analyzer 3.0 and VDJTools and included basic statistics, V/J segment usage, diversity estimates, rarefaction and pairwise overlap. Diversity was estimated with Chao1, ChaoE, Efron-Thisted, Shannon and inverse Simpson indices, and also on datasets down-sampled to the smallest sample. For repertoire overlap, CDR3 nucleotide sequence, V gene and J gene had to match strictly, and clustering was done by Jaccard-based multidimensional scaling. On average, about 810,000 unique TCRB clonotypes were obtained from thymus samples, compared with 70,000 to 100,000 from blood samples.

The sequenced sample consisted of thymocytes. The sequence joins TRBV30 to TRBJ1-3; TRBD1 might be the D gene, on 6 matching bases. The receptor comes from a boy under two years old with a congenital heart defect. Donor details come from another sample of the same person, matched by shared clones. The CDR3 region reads CAWGRGATTASSGNTIYF. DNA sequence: TGTGCCTGGGGCAGGGGAGCAACCACCGCCAGCTCTGGAAACACCATATATTTT. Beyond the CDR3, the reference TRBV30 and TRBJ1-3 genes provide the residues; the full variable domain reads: SQTIHQWPATLVQPVGSPLSLECTVEGTSNPNLYWYRQAAGRGLQLLFYSVGIGQISSEVPQNLSASRPQDRQFILSSKKLLLSDSGFYLCAWGRGATTASSGNTIYFGEGSWLTVV.